This T cell receptor beta chain is from a study of Graves' ophthalmopathy and Graves' hyperthyroidism. Background on the study: At initial diagnosis, peripheral blood was obtained, and this preceded any treatment. Study results and caveats: The 13-signature model separated ophthalmopathy from stable hyperthyroidism at around 88% sensitivity and around 81% specificity.

Germline V gives CDR1 WSHSY, CDR2 SAAADI. The CDR3 is 14 residues long. Each donor who had ophthalmopathy showed moderate-to-severe activity, a CAS of ≥3, a NOSPECS of ≥4, and a duration under 3 months. For repertoire sequencing, the TCR beta CDR3 regions were amplified from RNA transcripts. In the first round, RT-PCR was carried out with HTBI primers, and a multiplex PCR formed the second round. TCRdb reprocessed the multiplex PCR reads via MiXCR and lists one record per CDR3 protein. In the table there are about 700,000 distinct CDR3 sequences, 35% to 50% of which are singletons. With regard to this clonotype: Its target is not known. Compared with germline, one end of the junction differs, possibly owing to a read error.

This sequence joins TRBV10-2 and TRBJ1-5; 7 nucleotides match TRBD1. Sequences were obtained from peripheral blood. This clonotype was obtained from an adult man with Graves' ophthalmopathy. CDR3 protein: CASRNTGDGQPQHF. As DNA, the CDR3 is TGTGCCAGCAGGAATACAGGGGACGGACAGCCCCAGCATTTT.